This paragraph covers one T cell receptor beta chain sequence. This sample is drawn from a study of shared clonotypes between healthy human individuals. Clones were sequenced by immunoSEQ multiplex PCR, and TCRdb holds only the in-frame ones, with some missing. The data hold roughly 300,000 clones, with around 86% observed a single time. Germline V CDR1 and CDR2: GTSNPN, SVGIG (reference sequence). The CDR3 has 12 amino acids. V lost 8 bases to trimming and J lost 2 bases; unmatched junction nucleotides: 5. Sequenced: memory CD8+ T cells sorted from blood. The subset was: CD45RO+ cells pooled with CCR7-negative TemRA cells. The sequence came from a man aged 18 to 30 in good health. The chain joins TRBV30 to TRBJ2-7; 8 nucleotides line up with TRBD1. In DNA form, the CDR3 reads TGTGCCGGAAAGACAGGGGCCTACGAGCAGTACTTC. Its translation: CAGKTGAYEQYF.